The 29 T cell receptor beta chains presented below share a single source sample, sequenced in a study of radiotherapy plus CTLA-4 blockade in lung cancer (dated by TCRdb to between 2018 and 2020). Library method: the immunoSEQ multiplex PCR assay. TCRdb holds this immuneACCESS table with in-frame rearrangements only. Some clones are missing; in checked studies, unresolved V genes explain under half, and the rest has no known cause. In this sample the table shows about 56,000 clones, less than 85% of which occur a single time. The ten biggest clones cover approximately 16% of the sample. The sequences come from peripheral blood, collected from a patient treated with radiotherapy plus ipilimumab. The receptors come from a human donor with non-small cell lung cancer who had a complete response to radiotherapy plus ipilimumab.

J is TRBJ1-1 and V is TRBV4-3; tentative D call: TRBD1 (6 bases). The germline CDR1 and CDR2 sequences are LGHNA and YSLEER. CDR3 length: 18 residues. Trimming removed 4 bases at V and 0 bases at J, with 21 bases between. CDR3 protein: CASSLSIIVGHMNTEAFF. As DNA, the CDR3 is TGCGCCAGCAGCCTGAGCATAATAGTGGGACACATGAACACTGAAGCTTTCTTT.

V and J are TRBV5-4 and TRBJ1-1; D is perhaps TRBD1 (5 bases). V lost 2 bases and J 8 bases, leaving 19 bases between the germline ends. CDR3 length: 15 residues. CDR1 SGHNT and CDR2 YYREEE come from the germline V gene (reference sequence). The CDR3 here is CASSLDPMQGVEAFF. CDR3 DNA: TGTGCCAGCAGCTTAGACCCGATGCAGGGTGTGGAAGCTTTCTTT.

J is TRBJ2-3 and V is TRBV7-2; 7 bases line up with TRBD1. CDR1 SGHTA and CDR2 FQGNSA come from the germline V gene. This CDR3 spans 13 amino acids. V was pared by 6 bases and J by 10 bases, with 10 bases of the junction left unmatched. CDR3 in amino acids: CASRPIQGMPQYF. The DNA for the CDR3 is TGTGCCAGCAGACCCATACAGGGGATGCCGCAGTATTTT. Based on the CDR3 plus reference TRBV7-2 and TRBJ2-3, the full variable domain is GAGVSQSPSNKVTEKGKDVELRCDPISGHTALYWYRQSLGQGLEFLIYFQGNSAPDKSGLPSDRFSAERTGGSVSTLTIQRTQQEDSAVYLCASRPIQGMPQYFGPGTRLTVL.

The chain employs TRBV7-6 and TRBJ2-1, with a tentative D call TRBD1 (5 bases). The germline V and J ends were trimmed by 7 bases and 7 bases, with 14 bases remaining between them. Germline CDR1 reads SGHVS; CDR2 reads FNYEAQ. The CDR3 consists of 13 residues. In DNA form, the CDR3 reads TGTGCCAGCAATCAGGGTCTAGGGAATGAGCAGTTCTTC. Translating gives CASNQGLGNEQFF.

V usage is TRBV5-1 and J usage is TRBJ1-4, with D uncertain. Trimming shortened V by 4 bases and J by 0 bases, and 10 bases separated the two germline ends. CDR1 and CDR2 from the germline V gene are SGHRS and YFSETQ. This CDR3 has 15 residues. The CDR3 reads CASSPSGATNEKLFF. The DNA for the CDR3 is TGCGCCAGCAGCCCAAGCGGAGCAACTAATGAAAAACTGTTTTTT.

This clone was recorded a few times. The CDR3 nucleotides read TGTGCCAGCAGCCCGGACATAACGGGAGGCACTGAAGCTTTCTTT. It yields the protein CASSPDITGGTEAFF. The chain joins TRBV14 to TRBJ1-1, with TRBD1 as a possible D gene (5 bases). Per the germline V gene, CDR1 is SGHDN and CDR2 is FVKESK. The length of the CDR3 is 15 residues. V lost 4 bases, J lost 4 bases, and 16 bases lay in between.

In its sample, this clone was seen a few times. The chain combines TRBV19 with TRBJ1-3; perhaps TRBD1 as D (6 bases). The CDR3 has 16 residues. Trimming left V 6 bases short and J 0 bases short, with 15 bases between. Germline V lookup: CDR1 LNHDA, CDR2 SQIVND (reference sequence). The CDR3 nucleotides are TGTGCCAGTAGCCGGGACACAACCTTCTCTGGAAACACCATATATTTT. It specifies CASSRDTTFSGNTIYF.

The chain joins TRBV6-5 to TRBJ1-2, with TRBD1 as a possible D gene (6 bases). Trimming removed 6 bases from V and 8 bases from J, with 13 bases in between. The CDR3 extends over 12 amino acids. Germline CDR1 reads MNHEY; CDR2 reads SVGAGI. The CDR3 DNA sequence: TGTGCCAGCAGAGCGGGGGCGTCAGGCTACACCTTC. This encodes CASRAGASGYTF.

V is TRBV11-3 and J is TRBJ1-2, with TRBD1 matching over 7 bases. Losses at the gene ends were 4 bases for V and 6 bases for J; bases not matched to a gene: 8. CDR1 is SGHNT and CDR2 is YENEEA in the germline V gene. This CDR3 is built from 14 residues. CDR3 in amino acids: CASSSHQGGNGYTF. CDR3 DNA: TGTGCCAGCAGCTCCCACCAGGGGGGCAATGGCTACACCTTC. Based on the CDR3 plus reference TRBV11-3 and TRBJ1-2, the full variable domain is EAGVVQSPRYKIIEKKQPVAFWCNPISGHNTLYWYLQNLGQGPELLIRYENEEAVDDSQLPKDRFSAERLKGVDSTLKIQPAELGDSAVYLCASSSHQGGNGYTFGSGTRLTVV.

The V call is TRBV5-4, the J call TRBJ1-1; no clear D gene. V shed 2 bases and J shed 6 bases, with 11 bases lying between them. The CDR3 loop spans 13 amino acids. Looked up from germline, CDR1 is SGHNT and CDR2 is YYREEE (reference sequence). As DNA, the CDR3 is TGTGCCAGCAGCTTCGGGGTAGCCGCTGAAGCTTTCTTT. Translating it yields CASSFGVAAEAFF.

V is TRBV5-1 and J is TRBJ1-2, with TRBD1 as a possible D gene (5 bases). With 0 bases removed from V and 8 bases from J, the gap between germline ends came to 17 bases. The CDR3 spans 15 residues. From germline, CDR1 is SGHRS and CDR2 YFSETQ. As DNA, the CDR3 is TGCGCCAGCAGCTTGGAGGGCGAGGGACTGGGAGGCTACACCTTC. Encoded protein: CASSLEGEGLGGYTF.

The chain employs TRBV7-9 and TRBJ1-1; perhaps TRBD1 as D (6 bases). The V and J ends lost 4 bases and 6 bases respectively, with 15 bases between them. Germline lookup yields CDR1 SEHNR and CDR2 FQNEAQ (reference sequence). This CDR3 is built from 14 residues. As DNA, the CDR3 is TGTGCCAGCAGCTCCGAGGGGGGGAGGGCTGAAGCTTTCTTT. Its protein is CASSSEGGRAEAFF.

CDR3 sequence: CASTPMGGGNQPQHF. The CDR3 DNA follows: TGTGCCAGCACCCCTATGGGGGGGGGAAATCAGCCCCAGCATTTT. This chain uses TRBV28 with TRBJ1-5; D might be TRBD1 (5 bases). The germline gives CDR1 MDHEN, CDR2 SYDVKM. The CDR3 runs 15 residues. The V end lost 7 bases, the J end lost 4 bases, and 17 bases lay between the germline ends.

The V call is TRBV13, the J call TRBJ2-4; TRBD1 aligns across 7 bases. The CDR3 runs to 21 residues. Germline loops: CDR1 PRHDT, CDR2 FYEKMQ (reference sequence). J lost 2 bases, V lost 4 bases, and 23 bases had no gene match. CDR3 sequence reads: CASSSVYPNRQGVRTKNIQYF. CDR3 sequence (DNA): TGTGCCAGCAGCTCCGTTTACCCGAATCGACAGGGAGTAAGAACCAAAAACATTCAGTACTTC. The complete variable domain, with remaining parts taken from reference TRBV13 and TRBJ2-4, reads AAGVIQSPRHLIKEKRETATLKCYPIPRHDTVYWYQQGPGQDPQFLISFYEKMQSDKGSIPDRFSAQQFSDYHSELNMSSLELGDSALYFCASSSVYPNRQGVRTKNIQYFGAGTRLSVL.

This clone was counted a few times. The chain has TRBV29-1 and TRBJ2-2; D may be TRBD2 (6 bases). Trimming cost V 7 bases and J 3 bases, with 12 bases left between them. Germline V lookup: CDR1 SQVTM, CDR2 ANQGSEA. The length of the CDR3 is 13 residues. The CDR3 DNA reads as TGCAGCGCCCCCGCGGGGTACACCGGGGAGCTGTTTTTT. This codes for CSAPAGYTGELFF.

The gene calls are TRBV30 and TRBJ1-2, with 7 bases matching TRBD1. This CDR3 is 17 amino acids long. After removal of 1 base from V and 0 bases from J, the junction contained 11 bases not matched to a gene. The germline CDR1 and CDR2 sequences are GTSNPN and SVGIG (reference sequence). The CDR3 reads CAWSGWTQQGTNYGYTF. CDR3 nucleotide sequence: TGTGCCTGGAGTGGGTGGACTCAACAGGGGACTAACTATGGCTACACCTTC.

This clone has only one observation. The CDR3 loop is CASSYLIYNEQFF. CDR3 nucleotide sequence: TGTGCCAGCAGTTACTTAATATACAATGAGCAGTTCTTC. The J gene is TRBJ2-1, the V gene TRBV6-6; D is uncertain. Germline assignment: CDR1 MNHNY and CDR2 SVGAGI (reference sequence). V lost 1 base and J lost 4, with 5 bases in between. The CDR3 covers 13 residues.

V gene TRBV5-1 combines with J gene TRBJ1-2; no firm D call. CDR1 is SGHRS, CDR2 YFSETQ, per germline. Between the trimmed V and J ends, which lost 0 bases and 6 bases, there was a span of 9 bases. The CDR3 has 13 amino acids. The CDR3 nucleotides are TGCGCCAGCAGCTTGGAGGCAGGCAATGGCTACACCTTC. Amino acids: CASSLEAGNGYTF.

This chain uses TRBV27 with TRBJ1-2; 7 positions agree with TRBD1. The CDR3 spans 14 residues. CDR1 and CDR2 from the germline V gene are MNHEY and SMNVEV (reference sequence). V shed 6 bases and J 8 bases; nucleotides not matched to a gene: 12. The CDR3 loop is CASRPTGSAAGYTF. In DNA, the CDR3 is TGTGCCAGCAGGCCGACAGGGAGTGCGGCCGGCTACACCTTC.

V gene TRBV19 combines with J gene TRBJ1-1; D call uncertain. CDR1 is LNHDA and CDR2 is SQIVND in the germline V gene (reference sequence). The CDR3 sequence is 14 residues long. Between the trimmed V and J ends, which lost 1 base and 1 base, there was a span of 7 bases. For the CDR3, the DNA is TGTGCCAGTAGTATAGCTCGAGCGAACACTGAAGCTTTCTTT. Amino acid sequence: CASSIARANTEAFF.

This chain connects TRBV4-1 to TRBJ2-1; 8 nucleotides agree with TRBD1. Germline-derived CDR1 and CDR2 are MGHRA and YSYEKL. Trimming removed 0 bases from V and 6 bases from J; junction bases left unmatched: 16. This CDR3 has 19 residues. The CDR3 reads CASSQDLRRRLTGVNEQFF. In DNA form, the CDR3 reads TGCGCCAGCAGCCAAGATCTCCGAAGGCGTTTGACAGGGGTCAATGAGCAGTTCTTC.

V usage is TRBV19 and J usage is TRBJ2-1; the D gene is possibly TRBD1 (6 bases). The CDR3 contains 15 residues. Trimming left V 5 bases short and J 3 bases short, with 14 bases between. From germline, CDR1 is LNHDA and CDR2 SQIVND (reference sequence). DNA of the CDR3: TGTGCCAGTAGTCCAACGGACAGCTACTACAATGAGCAGTTCTTC. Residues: CASSPTDSYYNEQFF. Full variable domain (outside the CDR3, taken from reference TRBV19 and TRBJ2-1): DGGITQSPKYLFRKEGQNVTLSCEQNLNHDAMYWYRQDPGQGLRLIYYSQIVNDFQKGDIAEGYSVSREKKESFPLTVTSAQKNPTAFYLCASSPTDSYYNEQFFGPGTRLTVL.

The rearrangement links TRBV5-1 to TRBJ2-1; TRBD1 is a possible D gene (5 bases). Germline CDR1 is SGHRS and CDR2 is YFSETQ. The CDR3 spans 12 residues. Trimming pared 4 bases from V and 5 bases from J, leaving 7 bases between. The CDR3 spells CASSQGDNEQFF. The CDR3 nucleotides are TGCGCCAGCAGCCAGGGCGACAATGAGCAGTTCTTC.

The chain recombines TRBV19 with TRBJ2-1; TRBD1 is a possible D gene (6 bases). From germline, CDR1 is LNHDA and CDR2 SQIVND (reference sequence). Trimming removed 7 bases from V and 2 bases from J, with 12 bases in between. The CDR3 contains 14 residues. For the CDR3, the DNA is TGTGCCAGTAAGGACAGAGTTACCTACAATGAGCAGTTCTTC. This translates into CASKDRVTYNEQFF.

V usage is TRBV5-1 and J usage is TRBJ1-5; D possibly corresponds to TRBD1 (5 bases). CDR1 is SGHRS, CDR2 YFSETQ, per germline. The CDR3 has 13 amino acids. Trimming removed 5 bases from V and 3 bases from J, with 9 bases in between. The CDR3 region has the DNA TGCGCCAGCAGGGGGGGGGACAATCAGCCCCAGCATTTT. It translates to CASRGGDNQPQHF.

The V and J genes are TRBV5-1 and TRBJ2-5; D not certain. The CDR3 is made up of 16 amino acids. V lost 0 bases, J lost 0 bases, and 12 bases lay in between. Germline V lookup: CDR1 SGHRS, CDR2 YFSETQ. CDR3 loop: CASSLAGWANQETQYF. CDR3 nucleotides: TGCGCCAGCAGCTTGGCCGGCTGGGCTAACCAAGAGACCCAGTACTTC.

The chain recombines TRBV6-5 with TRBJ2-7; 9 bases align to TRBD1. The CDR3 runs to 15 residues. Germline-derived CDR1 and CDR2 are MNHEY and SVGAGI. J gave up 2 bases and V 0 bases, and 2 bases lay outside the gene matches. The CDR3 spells CASSYSTGGPYEQYF. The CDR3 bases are TGTGCCAGCAGTTACTCGACAGGGGGACCCTACGAGCAGTACTTC.

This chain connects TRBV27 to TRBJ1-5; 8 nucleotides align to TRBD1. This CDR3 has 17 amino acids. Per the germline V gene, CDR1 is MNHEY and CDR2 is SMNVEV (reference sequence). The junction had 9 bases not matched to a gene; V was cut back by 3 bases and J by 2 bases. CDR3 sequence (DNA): TGTGCCAGCAGTTTCCGCCAGGGGGCATCAGGCAATCAGCCCCAGCATTTT. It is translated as CASSFRQGASGNQPQHF.

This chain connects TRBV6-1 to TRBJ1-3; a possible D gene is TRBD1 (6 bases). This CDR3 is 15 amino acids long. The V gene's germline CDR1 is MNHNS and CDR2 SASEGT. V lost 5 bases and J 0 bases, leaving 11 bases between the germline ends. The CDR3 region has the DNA TGTGCCAGCAGTACCCAGGACAGCTCTGGAAACACCATATATTTT. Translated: CASSTQDSSGNTIYF.